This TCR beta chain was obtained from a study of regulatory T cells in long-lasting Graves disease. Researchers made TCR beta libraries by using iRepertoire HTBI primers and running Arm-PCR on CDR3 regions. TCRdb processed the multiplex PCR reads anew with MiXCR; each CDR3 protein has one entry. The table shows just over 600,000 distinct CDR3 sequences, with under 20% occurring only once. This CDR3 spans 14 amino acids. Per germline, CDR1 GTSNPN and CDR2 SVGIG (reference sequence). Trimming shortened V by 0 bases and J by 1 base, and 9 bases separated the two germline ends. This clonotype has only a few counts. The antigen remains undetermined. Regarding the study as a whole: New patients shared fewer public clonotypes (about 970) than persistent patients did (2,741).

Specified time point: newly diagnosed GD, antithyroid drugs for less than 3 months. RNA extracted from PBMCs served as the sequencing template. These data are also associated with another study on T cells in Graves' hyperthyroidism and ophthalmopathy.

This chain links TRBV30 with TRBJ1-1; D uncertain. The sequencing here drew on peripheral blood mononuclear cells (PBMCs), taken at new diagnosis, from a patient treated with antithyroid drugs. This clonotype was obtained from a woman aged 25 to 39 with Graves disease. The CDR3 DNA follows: TGTGCCTGGAGTGTACTGGGAGGGAACACTGAAGCTTTCTTT. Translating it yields CAWSVLGGNTEAFF.